This entry describes one T cell receptor beta chain. Its specificity is not known. These data originate in a study of graft-versus-host responses after intestinal transplantation. Sequenced by immunoSEQ multiplex PCR; TCRdb stores in-frame clones only, minus some. Of about 94,000 clones listed, roughly 91% are singletons. The ends lost 1 base at V and 1 base at J; junction bases unmatched: 9. In germline, CDR1 is SGHTA, CDR2 FQGNSA. There are 18 residues in the CDR3. The TCR was taken from a human donor who received an intestinal transplant. The chain joins TRBV7-2 to TRBJ2-7; 11 bases align to TRBD1. Sequenced material: unstimulated CD8+ T cells sorted from spleen or lymph node cells, taken before intestinal transplant. As DNA, the CDR3 is TGTGCCAGCAGCTTAGGAACTCCCGGGACAGGGGGTTCCTACGAGCAGTACTTC. Residues: CASSLGTPGTGGSYEQYF.